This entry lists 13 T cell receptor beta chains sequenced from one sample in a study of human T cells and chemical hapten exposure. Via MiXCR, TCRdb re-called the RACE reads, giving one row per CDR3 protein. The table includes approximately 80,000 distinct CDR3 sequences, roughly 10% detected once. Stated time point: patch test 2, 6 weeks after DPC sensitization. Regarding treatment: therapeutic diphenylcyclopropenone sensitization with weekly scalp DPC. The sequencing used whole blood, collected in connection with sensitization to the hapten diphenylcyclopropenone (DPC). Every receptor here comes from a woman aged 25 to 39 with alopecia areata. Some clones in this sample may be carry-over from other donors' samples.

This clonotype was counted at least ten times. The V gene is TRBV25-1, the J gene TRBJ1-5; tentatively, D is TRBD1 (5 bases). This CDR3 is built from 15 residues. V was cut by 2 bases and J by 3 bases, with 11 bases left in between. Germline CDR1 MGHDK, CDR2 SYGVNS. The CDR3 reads CASSEGTAFNQPQHF. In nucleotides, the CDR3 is TGTGCCAGCAGTGAAGGGACGGCTTTCAATCAGCCCCAGCATTTT.

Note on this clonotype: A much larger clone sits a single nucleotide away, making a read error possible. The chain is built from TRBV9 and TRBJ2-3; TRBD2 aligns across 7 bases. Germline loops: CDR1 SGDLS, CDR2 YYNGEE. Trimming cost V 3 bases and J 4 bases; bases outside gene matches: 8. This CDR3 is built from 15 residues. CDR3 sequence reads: CASSAGLEPSDTQYF. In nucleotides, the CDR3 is TGTGCCAGCAGCGCAGGACTAGAGCCCTCAGATACGCAGTATTTT.

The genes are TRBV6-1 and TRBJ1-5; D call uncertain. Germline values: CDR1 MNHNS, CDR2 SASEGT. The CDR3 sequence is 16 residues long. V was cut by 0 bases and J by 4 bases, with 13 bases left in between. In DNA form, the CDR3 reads TGTGCCAGCAGTGAAGCGTCAAGGTCAGCTAATCAGCCCCAGCATTTT. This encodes CASSEASRSANQPQHF.

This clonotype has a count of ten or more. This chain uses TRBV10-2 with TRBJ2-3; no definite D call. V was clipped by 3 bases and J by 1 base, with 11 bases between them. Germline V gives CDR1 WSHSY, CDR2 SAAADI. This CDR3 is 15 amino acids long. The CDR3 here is CASSEGGLGTDTQYF. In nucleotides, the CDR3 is TGCGCCAGCAGTGAAGGTGGGCTGGGCACAGATACGCAGTATTTT.

In DNA, the CDR3 is TGCAGTGCTAGGTTCACTGAAGCTTTCTTT. This translates into CSARFTEAFF. J is TRBJ1-1 and V is TRBV20-1; D ambiguous. The germline V gene encodes CDR1 DFQATT and CDR2 SNEGSKA (reference sequence). The CDR3 runs 10 residues. Between the trimmed V and J ends, which lost 3 bases and 4 bases, there was a span of 3 bases.

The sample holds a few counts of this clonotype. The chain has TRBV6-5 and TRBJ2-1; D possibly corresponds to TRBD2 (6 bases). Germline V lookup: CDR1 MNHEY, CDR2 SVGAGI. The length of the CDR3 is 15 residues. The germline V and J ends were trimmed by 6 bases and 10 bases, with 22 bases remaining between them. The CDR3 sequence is CASRSTGTAAGEQFF. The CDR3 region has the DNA TGTGCCAGCAGATCGACCGGGACCGCCGCGGGGGAGCAGTTCTTC.

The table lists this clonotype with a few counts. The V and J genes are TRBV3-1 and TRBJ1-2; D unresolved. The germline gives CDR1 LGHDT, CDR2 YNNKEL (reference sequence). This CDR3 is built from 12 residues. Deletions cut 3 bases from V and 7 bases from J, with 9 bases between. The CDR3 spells CASSQVSGGYTF. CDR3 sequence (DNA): TGTGCCAGCAGCCAGGTCAGCGGTGGCTACACCTTC. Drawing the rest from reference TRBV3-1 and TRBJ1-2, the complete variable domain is DTAVSQTPKYLVTQMGNDKSIKCEQNLGHDTMYWYKQDSKKFLKIMFSYNNKELIINETVPNRFSPKSPDKAHLNLHINSLELGDSAVYFCASSQVSGGYTFGSGTRLTVV.

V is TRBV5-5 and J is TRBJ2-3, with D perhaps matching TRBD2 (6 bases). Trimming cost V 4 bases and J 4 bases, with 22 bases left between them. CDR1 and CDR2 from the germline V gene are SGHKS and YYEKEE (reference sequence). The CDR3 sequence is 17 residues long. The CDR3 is CASSHGGFAGGADTQYF. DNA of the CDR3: TGTGCCAGCAGCCACGGGGGTTTTGCGGGTGGCGCAGATACGCAGTATTTT.

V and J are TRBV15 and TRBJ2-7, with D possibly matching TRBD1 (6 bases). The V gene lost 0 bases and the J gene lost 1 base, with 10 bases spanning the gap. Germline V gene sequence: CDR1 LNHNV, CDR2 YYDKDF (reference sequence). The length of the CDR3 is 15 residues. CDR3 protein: CATSRDGTNSYEQYF. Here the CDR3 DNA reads TGTGCCACCAGCAGAGATGGGACAAATTCCTACGAGCAGTACTTC.

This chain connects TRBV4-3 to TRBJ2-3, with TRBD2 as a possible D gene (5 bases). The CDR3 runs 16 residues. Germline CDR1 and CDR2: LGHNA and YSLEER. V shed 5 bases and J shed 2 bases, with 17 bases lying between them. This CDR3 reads CASSTRAAEPTDTQYF. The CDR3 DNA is TGCGCCAGCAGCACTCGAGCGGCCGAACCCACAGATACGCAGTATTTT.

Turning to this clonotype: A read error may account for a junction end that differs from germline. For the CDR3, the DNA is TGCGCCAGCAGCTTGGTTCCAGCGGAGCAAGGGACCCAGTACTTC. Translation: CASSLVPAEQGTQYF. The chain joins TRBV5-1 to TRBJ2-5, with D tentatively TRBD2 (5 bases). Germline CDR1 SGHRS, CDR2 YFSETQ. CDR3 length: 15 residues.

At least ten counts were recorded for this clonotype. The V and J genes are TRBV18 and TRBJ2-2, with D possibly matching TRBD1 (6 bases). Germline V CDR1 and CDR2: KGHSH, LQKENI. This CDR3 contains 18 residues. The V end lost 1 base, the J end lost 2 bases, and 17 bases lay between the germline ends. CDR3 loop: CASSPRQTGLTNTGELFF. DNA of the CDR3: TGTGCCAGCTCACCACGCCAAACAGGGCTGACTAACACCGGGGAGCTGTTTTTT.

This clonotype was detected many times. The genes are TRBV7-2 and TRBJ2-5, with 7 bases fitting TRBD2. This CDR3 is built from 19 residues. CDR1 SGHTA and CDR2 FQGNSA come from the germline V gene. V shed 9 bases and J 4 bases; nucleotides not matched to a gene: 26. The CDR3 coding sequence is TGTGCCAGAACAAAAAGCCCCCTTCTTTTGCGGGAGCAGGTAGAGACCCAGTACTTC. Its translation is CARTKSPLLLREQVETQYF.